Presented here are 2 T cell receptor beta chains from one specimen sequenced in a study of T cells in Graves' hyperthyroidism and ophthalmopathy. Using RNA transcripts as the source, TCR beta CDR3 regions were amplified. HTBI primers were employed in a first-round RT-PCR of the TCR CDR3. TCRdb reprocessed the multiplex PCR reads via MiXCR and lists one record per CDR3 protein. The sample consists of 500,000 to 750,000 distinct CDR3 sequences, more than 15% of them appearing once. Material: blood. The receptors were sampled from a woman in her thirties with Graves' hyperthyroidism.

V and J are TRBV5-1 and TRBJ1-4, with a weak D call TRBD1 (5 bases). V dropped 0 bases and J dropped 6 bases, with 9 bases sitting between them. Germline-derived CDR1 and CDR2 are SGHRS and YFSETQ. This CDR3 comprises 14 residues. CDR3 bases: TGCGCCAGCAGCTTGGAGGGGTTTTATGAAAAACTGTTTTTT. This translates into CASSLEGFYEKLFF.

To note about this clonotype: One end of the junction varies from germline; a read error may be responsible. V gene TRBV7-9 combines with J gene TRBJ2-1; either TRBD1 or TRBD2 may fit D (5 bases each). The CDR3 extends over 17 amino acids. Germline V gene lookup returns CDR1 SEHNR and CDR2 FQNEAQ (reference sequence). DNA for the CDR3: TGTGCCAGCAGCTCAAGGGACGACTTTCTTATATACAATGAGCGGTTCTTC. It codes for CASSSRDDFLIYNERFF.